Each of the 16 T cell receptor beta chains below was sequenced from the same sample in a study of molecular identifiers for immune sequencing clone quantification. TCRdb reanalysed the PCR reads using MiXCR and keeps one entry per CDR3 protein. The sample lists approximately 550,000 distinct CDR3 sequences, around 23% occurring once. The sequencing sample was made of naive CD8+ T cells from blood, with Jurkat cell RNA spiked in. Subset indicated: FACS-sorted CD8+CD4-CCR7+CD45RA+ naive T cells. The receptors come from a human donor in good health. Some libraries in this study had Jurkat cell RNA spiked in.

The CDR3 DNA reads as TGTGCCAGCAGCCAAGCTGATCCGGGACGCTTAAATACCTACGAGCAGTACTTC. Its protein product is CASSQADPGRLNTYEQYF. This chain links TRBV14 with TRBJ2-7, with D perhaps matching TRBD1 or TRBD2 (5 bases each). CDR1 and CDR2 from the germline V gene are SGHDN and FVKESK. The V and J ends lost 1 base and 2 bases respectively, with 21 bases between them. This CDR3 is 18 amino acids long.

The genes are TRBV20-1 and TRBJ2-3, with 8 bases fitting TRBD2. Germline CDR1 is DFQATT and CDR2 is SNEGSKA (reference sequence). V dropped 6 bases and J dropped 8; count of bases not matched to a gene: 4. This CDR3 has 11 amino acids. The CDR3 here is CSADGTSTQYF. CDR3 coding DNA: TGCAGTGCCGACGGGACTAGTACGCAGTATTTT.

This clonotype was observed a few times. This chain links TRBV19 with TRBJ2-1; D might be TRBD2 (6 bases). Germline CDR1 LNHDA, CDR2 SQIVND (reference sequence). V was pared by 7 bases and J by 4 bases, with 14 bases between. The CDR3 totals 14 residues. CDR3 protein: CASTSARGYNEQFF. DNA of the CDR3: TGTGCCAGTACTAGTGCCCGGGGGTACAATGAGCAGTTCTTC.

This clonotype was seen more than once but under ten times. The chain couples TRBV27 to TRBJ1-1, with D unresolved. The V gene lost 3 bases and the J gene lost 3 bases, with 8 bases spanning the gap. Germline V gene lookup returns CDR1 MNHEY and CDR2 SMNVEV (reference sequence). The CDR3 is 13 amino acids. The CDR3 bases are TGTGCCAGCAGTTTCGGCCAGCACACTGAAGCTTTCTTT. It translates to CASSFGQHTEAFF.

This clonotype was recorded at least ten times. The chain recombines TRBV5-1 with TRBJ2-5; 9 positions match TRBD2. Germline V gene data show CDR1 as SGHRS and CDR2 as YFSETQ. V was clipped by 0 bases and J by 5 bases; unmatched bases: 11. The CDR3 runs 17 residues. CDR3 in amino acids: CASSLDPGLANLETQYF. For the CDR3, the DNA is TGCGCCAGCAGCTTGGACCCGGGACTAGCCAATCTTGAGACCCAGTACTTC. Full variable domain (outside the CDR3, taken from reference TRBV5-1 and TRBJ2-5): KAGVTQTPRYLIKTRGQQVTLSCSPISGHRSVSWYQQTPGQGLQFLFEYFSETQRNKGNFPGRFSGRQFSNSRSEMNVSTLELGDSALYLCASSLDPGLANLETQYFGPGTRLLVL.

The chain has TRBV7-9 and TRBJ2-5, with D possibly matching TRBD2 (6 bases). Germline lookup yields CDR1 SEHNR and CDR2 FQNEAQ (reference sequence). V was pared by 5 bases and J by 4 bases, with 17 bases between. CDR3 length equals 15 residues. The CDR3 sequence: CASSPVTCGTETQYF. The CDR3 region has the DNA TGTGCCAGCAGCCCGGTGACTTGCGGGACAGAGACCCAGTACTTC. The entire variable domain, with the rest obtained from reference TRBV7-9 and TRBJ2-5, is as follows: DTGVSQNPRHKITKRGQNVTFRCDPISEHNRLYWYRQTLGQGPEFLTYFQNEAQLEKSRLLSDRFSAERPKGSFSTLEIQRTEQGDSAMYLCASSPVTCGTETQYFGPGTRLLVL.

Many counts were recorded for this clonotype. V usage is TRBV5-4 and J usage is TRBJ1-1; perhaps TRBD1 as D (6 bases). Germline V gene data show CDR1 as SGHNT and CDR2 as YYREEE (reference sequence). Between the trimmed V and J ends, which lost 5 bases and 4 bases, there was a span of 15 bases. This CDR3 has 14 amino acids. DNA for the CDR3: TGTGCCAGCAGTACGACCAGGGGTTCCACTGAAGCTTTCTTT. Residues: CASSTTRGSTEAFF.

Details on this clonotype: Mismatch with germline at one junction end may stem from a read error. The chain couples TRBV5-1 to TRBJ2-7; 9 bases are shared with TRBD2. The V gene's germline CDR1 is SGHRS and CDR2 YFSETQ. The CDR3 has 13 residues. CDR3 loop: CASSGTSPYEQCF. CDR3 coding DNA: TGCGCCAGCAGCGGGACTAGCCCCTACGAGCAGTGCTTC. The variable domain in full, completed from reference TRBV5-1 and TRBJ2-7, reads KAGVTQTPRYLIKTRGQQVTLSCSPISGHRSVSWYQQTPGQGLQFLFEYFSETQRNKGNFPGRFSGRQFSNSRSEMNVSTLELGDSALYLCASSGTSPYEQCFGPGTRLTVT.

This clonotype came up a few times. DNA for the CDR3: TGTGCCTGGAGTTTTAGCGGGAGGGCCGGAGATACGCAGTATTTT. Its translation is CAWSFSGRAGDTQYF. The rearrangement uses TRBV30 and TRBJ2-3; 11 bases map to TRBD2. Trimming took 2 bases from V and 5 from J; bases not matched to a gene: 6. Germline assignment: CDR1 GTSNPN and CDR2 SVGIG (reference sequence). CDR3 length: 15 residues.

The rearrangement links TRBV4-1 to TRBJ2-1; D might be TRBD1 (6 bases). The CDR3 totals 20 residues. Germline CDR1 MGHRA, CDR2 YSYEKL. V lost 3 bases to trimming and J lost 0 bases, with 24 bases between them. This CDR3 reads CASSHVEQGFEYFSYNEQFF. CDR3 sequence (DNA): TGCGCCAGCAGCCATGTAGAACAGGGATTTGAATATTTCTCCTACAATGAGCAGTTCTTC.

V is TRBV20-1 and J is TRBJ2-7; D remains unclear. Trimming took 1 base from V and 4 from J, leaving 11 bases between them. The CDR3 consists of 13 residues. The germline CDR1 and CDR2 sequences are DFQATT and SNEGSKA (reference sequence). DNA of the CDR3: TGCAGTGCTAGAGGCAGCGTTTCGTACGAGCAGTACTTC. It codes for CSARGSVSYEQYF.

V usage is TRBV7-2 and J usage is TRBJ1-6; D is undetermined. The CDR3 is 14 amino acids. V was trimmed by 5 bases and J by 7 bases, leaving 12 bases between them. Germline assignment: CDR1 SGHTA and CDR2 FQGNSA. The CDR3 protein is CASSLAWENSPLHF. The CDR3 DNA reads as TGTGCCAGCAGCCTCGCATGGGAAAATTCACCCCTCCACTTT. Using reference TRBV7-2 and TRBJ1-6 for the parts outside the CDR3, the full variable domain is GAGVSQSPSNKVTEKGKDVELRCDPISGHTALYWYRQSLGQGLEFLIYFQGNSAPDKSGLPSDRFSAERTGGSVSTLTIQRTQQEDSAVYLCASSLAWENSPLHFGNGTRLTVT.

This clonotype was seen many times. The CDR3 protein is CASSSYPERTYEQYF. In DNA, the CDR3 is TGTGCCAGCAGTTCCTACCCGGAGAGGACCTACGAGCAGTACTTC. This chain uses TRBV28 with TRBJ2-7; D is uncertain. V was pared by 4 bases and J by 2 bases, with 15 bases between. The CDR3 totals 15 residues. Germline V gives CDR1 MDHEN, CDR2 SYDVKM.

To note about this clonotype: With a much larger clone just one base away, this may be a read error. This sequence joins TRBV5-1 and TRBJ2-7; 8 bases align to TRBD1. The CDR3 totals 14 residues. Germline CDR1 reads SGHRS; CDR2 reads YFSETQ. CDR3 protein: CTSSLHAGTGEQYF. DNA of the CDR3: TGCACCAGCAGCTTGCACGCAGGGACAGGCGAGCAGTACTTC.

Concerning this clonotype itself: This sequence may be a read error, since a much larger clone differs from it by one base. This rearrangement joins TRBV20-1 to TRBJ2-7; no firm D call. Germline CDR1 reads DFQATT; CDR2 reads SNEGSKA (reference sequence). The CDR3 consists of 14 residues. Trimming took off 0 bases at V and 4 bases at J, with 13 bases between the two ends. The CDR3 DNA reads TGCAGTGCTAGAGATACCGACCCGCCTTACGAGCAGTACTTC. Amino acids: CSARDTDPPYEQYF.

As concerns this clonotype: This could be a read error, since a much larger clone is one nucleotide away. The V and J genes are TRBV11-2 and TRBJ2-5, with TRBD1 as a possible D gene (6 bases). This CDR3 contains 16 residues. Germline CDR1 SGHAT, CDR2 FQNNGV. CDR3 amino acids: CASSFLRTGFQEPQYF. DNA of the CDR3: TGTGCCAGCAGCTTCCTGAGAACAGGGTTCCAAGAGCCCCAGTACTTC.